This T cell receptor (beta chain) was profiled in a study of control samples from healthy donors and cancer patients. Clones were read by immunoSEQ multiplex PCR, and TCRdb kept only the in-frame ones, dropping some. Of 150,000 to 200,000 clones listed, 90% are singletons. The V and J ends lost 7 bases and 7 bases, in that order; junction bases with no gene match: 9. This CDR3 region has 14 residues. Germline loops: CDR1 LNHDA, CDR2 SQIVND (reference sequence). The J gene is TRBJ2-1, the V gene TRBV19; 8 nucleotides line up with TRBD2. The TCR comes from a woman in her fifties or sixties in good health. The specimen was blood. CDR3 DNA sequence: TGTGCCAGTATTGACGGGGGGGTTGGGAATGAGCAGTTCTTC. Translated: CASIDGGVGNEQFF.